The 12 T cell receptor beta chains listed next were all sequenced from one sample in a study of blood T cell repertoires in COVID-19. Produced via immunoSEQ multiplex PCR; TCRdb's table is partial and in-frame only. In the table there are roughly 110,000 clones, about two thirds of which are singletons. The sample was peripheral blood. Receptors originate from a human donor with acute or convalescent COVID-19. The donor label of this sample is uncertain.

There are many counts of this clone. This chain connects TRBV20-1 to TRBJ1-2; no reliable D call. V lost 3 bases to trimming and J lost 7 bases, with 3 bases between them. CDR3 length: 9 residues. Per germline, CDR1 DFQATT and CDR2 SNEGSKA (reference sequence). CDR3 residues: CSARSGYTF. Here the CDR3 DNA reads TGCAGTGCTAGGAGTGGCTACACCTTC.

This chain uses TRBV19 with TRBJ1-6, with D tentatively TRBD1 (5 bases). Between the trimmed V and J ends, which lost 7 bases and 5 bases, there was a span of 9 bases. Germline V gives CDR1 LNHDA, CDR2 SQIVND (reference sequence). The CDR3 consists of 13 residues. The CDR3 sequence: CASKRGDNSPLHF. CDR3 in DNA: TGTGCCAGTAAGCGGGGGGATAATTCACCCCTCCACTTT.

The chain has TRBV4-2 and TRBJ2-3, with 11 bases that match TRBD2. V trimming: 1 base; J trimming: 0 bases; junction bases outside the gene matches: 3. Germline V CDR1 and CDR2: LGHNA, YNFKEQ. The CDR3 runs to 17 residues. The CDR3 nucleotides read TGTGCCAGCAGCCAAGTGGCTAGCGGGGGGAGCACAGATACGCAGTATTTT. This encodes CASSQVASGGSTDTQYF.

CDR3 residues: CASSLVQGEGNEQFF. The CDR3 DNA sequence: TGCGCCAGCAGCTTGGTACAGGGAGAGGGCAATGAGCAGTTCTTC. V gene TRBV5-1 combines with J gene TRBJ2-1; tentative D call: TRBD1 (6 bases). Between the trimmed V and J ends, which lost 0 bases and 6 bases, there was a span of 13 bases. This CDR3 has 15 amino acids. In germline, CDR1 is SGHRS, CDR2 YFSETQ.

This clone appeared a single time. For the CDR3, the DNA is TGTGCCAGCAGTTTATCGGGGGGTGGGTGGAATACGCAGTATTTT. It translates to CASSLSGGGWNTQYF. The chain joins TRBV27 to TRBJ2-3; D perhaps matches TRBD2 (6 bases). Trimming cost V 0 bases and J 7 bases, with 14 bases left between them. The CDR3 sequence is 15 residues long. Germline CDR1 reads MNHEY; CDR2 reads SMNVEV (reference sequence).

This rearrangement joins TRBV5-1 to TRBJ2-1; D may be TRBD1 (5 bases). V was clipped by 2 bases and J by 10 bases, with 13 bases between them. Germline CDR1 and CDR2: SGHRS and YFSETQ. This CDR3 region has 13 residues. CDR3 sequence: CASSLSGLREQFF. The CDR3, as DNA: TGCGCCAGCAGCTTATCAGGGTTGAGGGAGCAGTTCTTC.

The rearrangement joins TRBV5-1 to TRBJ1-3; no reliable D call. The V end was cut by 4 bases, the J end by 0 bases, with 8 bases between. In germline, CDR1 is SGHRS, CDR2 YFSETQ. CDR3 length: 14 amino acids. CDR3 DNA: TGCGCCAGCAGCCGAGCGGACTCTGGAAACACCATATATTTT. This translates into CASSRADSGNTIYF.

V gene TRBV18 combines with J gene TRBJ2-3; TRBD2 agrees at 12 bases. Germline trimming cut 3 bases from V and 6 bases from J; bases unmatched to any gene: 7. Germline V gene sequence: CDR1 KGHSH, CDR2 LQKENI. This CDR3 region has 16 residues. Here the CDR3 reads CASSPSLAGGVDTQYF. The DNA for the CDR3 is TGTGCCAGCTCACCCTCACTAGCGGGGGGAGTGGATACGCAGTATTTT.

The chain is built from TRBV25-1 and TRBJ1-4, with 8 bases fitting TRBD1. The ends lost 5 bases at V and 5 bases at J; junction bases unmatched: 4. Germline V CDR1 and CDR2: MGHDK, SYGVNS. The CDR3 loop spans 14 amino acids. CDR3 DNA sequence: TGTGCCAGCAGTCCGGGACAGGTAAATGAAAAACTGTTTTTT. Translating gives CASSPGQVNEKLFF.

The chain recombines TRBV14 with TRBJ2-3, with D possibly TRBD1 on 5 matching bases. Germline loops: CDR1 SGHDN, CDR2 FVKESK. V was cut by 1 base and J by 0 bases, with 11 bases left in between. The CDR3 consists of 16 residues. CDR3 coding DNA: TGTGCCAGCAGCCAAGTCCCCCAGGGAAGCACAGATACGCAGTATTTT. Translating it yields CASSQVPQGSTDTQYF. Complete variable domain (other parts from reference TRBV14 and TRBJ2-3): EAGVTQFPSHSVIEKGQTVTLRCDPISGHDNLYWYRRVMGKEIKFLLHFVKESKQDESGMPNNRFLAERTGGTYSTLKVQPAELEDSGVYFCASSQVPQGSTDTQYFGPGTRLTVL.

The chain couples TRBV7-8 to TRBJ1-6; possibly TRBD1 for D (6 bases). Germline loops: CDR1 SGHVS, CDR2 FQNEAQ. Trimming left V 2 bases short and J 9 bases short, with 14 bases between. The CDR3 covers 15 residues. The CDR3 sequence: CASSLRSGDGSPLHF. In DNA, the CDR3 is TGTGCCAGCAGCTTAAGATCAGGGGACGGTTCACCCCTCCACTTT. The variable domain in full, with the rest retrieved from reference TRBV7-8 and TRBJ1-6, is GAGVSQSPRYKVAKRGQDVALRCDPISGHVSLFWYQQALGQGPEFLTYFQNEAQLDKSGLPSDRFFAERPEGSVSTLKIQRTQQEDSAVYLCASSLRSGDGSPLHFGNGTRLTVT.

This chain links TRBV2 with TRBJ1-6, with TRBD1 as a possible D gene (5 bases). The germline V gene encodes CDR1 SNHLY and CDR2 FYNNEI. The CDR3 runs 19 residues. The germline V and J ends were trimmed by 5 bases and 5 bases, with 25 bases remaining between them. CDR3 residues: CASSTKTGATLTNNSPLHF. The CDR3 DNA follows: TGTGCCAGCAGTACGAAAACAGGCGCTACTTTGACGAATAATTCACCCCTCCACTTT.